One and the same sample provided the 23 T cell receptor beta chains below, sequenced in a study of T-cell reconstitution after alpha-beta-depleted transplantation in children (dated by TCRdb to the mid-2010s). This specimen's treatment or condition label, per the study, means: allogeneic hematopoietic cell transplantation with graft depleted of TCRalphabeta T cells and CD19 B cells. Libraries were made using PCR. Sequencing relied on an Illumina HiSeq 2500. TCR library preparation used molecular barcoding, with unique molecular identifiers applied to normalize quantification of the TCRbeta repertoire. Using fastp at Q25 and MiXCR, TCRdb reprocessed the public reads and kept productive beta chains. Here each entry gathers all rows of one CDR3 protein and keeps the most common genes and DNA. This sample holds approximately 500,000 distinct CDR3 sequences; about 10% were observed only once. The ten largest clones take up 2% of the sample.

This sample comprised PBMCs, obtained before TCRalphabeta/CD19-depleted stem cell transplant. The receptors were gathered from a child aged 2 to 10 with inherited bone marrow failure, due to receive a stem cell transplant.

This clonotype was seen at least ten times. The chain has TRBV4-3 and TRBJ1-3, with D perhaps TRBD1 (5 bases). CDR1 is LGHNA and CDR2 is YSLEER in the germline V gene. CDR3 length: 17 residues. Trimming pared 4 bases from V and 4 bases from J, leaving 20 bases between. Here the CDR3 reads CASSRLFRSQGGNTIYF. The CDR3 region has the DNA TGCGCCAGCAGCCGTCTTTTTCGGTCTCAGGGAGGAAACACCATATATTTT.

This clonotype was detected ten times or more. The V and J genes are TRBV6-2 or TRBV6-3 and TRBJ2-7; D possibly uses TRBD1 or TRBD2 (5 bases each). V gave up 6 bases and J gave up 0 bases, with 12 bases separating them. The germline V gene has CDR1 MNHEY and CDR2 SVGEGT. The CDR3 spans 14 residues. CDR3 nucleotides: TGTGCCAGCAGCCTGTGGGGGAGCTCCTACGAGCAGTACTTC. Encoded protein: CASSLWGSSYEQYF.

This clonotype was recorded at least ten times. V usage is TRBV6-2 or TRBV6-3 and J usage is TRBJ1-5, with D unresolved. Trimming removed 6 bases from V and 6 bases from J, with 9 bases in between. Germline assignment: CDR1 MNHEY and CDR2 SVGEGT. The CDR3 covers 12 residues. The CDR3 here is CASSREGQPQHF. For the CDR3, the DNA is TGTGCCAGCAGCCGGGAGGGTCAGCCCCAGCATTTT.

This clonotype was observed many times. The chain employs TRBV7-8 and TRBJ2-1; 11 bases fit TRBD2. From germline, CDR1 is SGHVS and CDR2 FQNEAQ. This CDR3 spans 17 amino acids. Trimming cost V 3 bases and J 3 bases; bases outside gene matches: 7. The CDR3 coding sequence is TGTGCCAGCAGCTTTAGGACGGGACTAGCGGACTACAATGAGCAGTTCTTC. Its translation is CASSFRTGLADYNEQFF.

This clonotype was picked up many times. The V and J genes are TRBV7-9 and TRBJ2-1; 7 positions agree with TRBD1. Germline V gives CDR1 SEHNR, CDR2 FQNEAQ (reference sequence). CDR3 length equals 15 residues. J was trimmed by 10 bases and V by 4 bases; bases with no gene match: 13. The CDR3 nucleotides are TGTGCCAGCAGCTCTCCGACAGGGAGTCCGCCCGAGCAGTTCTTC. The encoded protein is CASSSPTGSPPEQFF.

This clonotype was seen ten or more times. CDR3: CASSAQGERGYTF. Here the CDR3 DNA reads TGTGCCAGCAGCGCACAGGGTGAGCGGGGCTACACCTTC. The rearrangement links TRBV7-9 to TRBJ1-2; maybe TRBD1 (6 bases). Germline V lookup: CDR1 SEHNR, CDR2 FQNEAQ (reference sequence). V lost 5 bases and J 8 bases, leaving 15 bases between the germline ends. The CDR3 runs to 13 residues.

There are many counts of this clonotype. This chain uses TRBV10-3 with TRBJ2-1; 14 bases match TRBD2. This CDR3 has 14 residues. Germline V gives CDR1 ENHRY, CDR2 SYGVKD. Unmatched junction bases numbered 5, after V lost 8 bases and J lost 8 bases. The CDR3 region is CAIGTSGSLDEQFF. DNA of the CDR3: TGTGCCATCGGGACTAGCGGGAGCTTGGATGAGCAGTTCTTC.

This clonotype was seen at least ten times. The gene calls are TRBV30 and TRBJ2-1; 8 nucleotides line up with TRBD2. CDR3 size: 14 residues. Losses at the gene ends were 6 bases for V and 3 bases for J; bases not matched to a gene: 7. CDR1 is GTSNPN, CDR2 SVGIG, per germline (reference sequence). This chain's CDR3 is CACPGSGSYNEQFF. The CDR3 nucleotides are TGTGCCTGCCCGGGGAGCGGGAGCTACAATGAGCAGTTCTTC.

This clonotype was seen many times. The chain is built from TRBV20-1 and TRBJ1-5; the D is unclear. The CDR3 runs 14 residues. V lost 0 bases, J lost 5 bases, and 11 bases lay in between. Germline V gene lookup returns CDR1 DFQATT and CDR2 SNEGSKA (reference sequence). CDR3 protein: CSARDLGYDQPQHF. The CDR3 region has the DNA TGCAGTGCTAGAGATCTAGGGTATGATCAGCCCCAGCATTTT.

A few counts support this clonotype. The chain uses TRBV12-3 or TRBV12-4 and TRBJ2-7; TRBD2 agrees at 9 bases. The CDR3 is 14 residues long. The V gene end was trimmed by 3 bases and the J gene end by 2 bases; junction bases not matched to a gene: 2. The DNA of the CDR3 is TGTGCCAGCAGTTTGCCTAGCGGGGCCTACGAGCAGTACTTC. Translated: CASSLPSGAYEQYF.

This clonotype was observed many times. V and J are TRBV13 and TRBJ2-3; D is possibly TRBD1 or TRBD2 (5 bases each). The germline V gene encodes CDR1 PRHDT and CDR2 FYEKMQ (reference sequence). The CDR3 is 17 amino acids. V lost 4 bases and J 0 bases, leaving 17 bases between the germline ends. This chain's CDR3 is CASSSTYGTSSTDTQYF. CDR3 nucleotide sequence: TGTGCCAGCAGCTCAACTTACGGGACCTCTAGCACAGATACGCAGTATTTT.

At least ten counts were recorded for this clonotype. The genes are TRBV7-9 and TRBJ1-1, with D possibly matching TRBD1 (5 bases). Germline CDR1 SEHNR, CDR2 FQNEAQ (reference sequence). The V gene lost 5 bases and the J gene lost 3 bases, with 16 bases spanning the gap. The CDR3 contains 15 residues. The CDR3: CASSALGGRDTEAFF. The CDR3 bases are TGTGCCAGCAGCGCGCTGGGGGGAAGGGACACTGAAGCTTTCTTT.

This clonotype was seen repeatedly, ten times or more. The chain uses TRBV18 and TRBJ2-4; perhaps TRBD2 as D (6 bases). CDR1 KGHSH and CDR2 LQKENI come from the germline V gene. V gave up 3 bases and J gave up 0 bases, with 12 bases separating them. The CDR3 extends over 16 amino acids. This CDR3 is CASSPLGGLAKNIQYF. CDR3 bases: TGTGCCAGCTCACCTCTGGGGGGACTAGCCAAAAACATTCAGTACTTC.

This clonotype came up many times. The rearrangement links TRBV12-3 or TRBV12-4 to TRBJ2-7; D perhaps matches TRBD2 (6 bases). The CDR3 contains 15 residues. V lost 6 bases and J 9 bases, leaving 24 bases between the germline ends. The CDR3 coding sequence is TGTGCCAGCAGGATGACCGGGGACTCGTTTGGGACGCAGTACTTC. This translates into CASRMTGDSFGTQYF.

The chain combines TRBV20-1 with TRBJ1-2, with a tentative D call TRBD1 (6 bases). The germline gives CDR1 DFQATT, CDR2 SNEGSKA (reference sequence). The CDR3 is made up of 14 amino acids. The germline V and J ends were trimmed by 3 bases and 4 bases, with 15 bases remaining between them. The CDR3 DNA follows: TGCAGTGCTAGGGACCACAGGGAGTCCTATGGCTACACCTTC. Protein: CSARDHRESYGYTF.

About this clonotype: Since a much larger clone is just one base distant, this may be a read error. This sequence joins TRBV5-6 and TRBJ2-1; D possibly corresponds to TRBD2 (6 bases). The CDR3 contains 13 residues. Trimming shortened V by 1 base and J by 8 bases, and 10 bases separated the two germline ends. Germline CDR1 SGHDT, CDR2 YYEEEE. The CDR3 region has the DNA TGTGCCAGCAGCTTGAGCGGGTGGGATGAGCAGTTCTTC. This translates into CASSLSGWDEQFF. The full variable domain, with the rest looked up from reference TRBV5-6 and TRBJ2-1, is DAGVTQSPTHLIKTRGQQVTLRCSPKSGHDTVSWYQQALGQGPQFIFQYYEEEERQRGNFPDRFSGHQFPNYSSELNVNALLLGDSALYLCASSLSGWDEQFFGPGTRLTVL.

CDR3: CASSSRRTTEQFF. The CDR3 coding sequence is TGTGCCAGCAGCTCCCGACGGACCACTGAGCAGTTCTTC. This sequence joins TRBV7-2 and TRBJ2-1, with D unclear. Germline V gene sequence: CDR1 SGHTA, CDR2 FQGNSA. Trimming took 4 bases from V and 9 from J, leaving 13 bases between them. CDR3 length: 13 residues. Drawing the rest from reference TRBV7-2 and TRBJ2-1, the complete variable domain is GAGVSQSPSNKVTEKGKDVELRCDPISGHTALYWYRQSLGQGLEFLIYFQGNSAPDKSGLPSDRFSAERTGGSVSTLTIQRTQQEDSAVYLCASSSRRTTEQFFGPGTRLTVL.

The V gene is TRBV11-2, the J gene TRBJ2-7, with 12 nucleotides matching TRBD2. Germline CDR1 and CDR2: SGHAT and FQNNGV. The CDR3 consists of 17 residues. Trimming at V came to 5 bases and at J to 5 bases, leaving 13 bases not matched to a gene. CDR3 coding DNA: TGTGCCAGCAGCCGTACAGTCGGACTAGCGGGGTCCGACGAGCAGTACTTC. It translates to CASSRTVGLAGSDEQYF. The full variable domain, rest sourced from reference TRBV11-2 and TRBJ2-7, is EAGVAQSPRYKIIEKRQSVAFWCNPISGHATLYWYQQILGQGPKLLIQFQNNGVVDDSQLPKDRFSAERLKGVDSTLKIQPAKLEDSAVYLCASSRTVGLAGSDEQYFGPGTRLTVT.

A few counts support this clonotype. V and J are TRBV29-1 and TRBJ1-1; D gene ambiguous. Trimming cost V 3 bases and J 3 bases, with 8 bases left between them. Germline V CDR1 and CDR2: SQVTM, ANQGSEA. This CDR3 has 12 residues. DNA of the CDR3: TGCAGCGTTGATGCAGTTTACACTGAAGCTTTCTTT. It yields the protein CSVDAVYTEAFF.

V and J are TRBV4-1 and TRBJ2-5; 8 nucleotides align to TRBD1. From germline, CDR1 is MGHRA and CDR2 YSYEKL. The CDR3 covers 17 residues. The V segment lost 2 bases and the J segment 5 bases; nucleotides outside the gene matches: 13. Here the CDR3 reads CASSQPDRGSGWETQYF. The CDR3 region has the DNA TGCGCCAGCAGCCAACCTGACAGGGGCTCGGGATGGGAGACCCAGTACTTC.

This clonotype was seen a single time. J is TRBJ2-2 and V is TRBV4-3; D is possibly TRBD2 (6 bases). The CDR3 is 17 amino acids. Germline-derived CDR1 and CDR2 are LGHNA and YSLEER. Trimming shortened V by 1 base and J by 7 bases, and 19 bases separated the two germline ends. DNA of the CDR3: TGCGCCAGCAGCCAAGGGCCGGGAGTGGAGGTAGACGGGGAGCTGTTTTTT. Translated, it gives CASSQGPGVEVDGELFF.

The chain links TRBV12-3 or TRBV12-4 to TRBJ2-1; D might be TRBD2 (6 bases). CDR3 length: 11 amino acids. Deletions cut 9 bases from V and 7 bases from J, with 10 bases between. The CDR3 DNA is TGTGCCAGGACGGCGGGGAATGAGCAGTTCTTC. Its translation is CARTAGNEQFF.

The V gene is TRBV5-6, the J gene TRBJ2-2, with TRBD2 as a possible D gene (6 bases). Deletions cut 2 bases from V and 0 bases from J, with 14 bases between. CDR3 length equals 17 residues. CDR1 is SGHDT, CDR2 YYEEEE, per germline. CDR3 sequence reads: CASSFDLALPNTGELFF. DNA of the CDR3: TGTGCCAGCAGCTTTGATCTAGCGCTCCCGAACACCGGGGAGCTGTTTTTT.